Presented here are 15 T cell receptor beta chains from one specimen sequenced in a study of identical twins. Each CDR3 protein gets one entry after TCRdb re-called the 5' RACE reads with MiXCR. The sample includes over 200,000 distinct CDR3 sequences, 5.5% to 7.5% of them seen just once. The same data also contributed to another study, on T cells expressing NK-cell markers.

Sequenced input: CD8+ T cells sorted from blood. These receptors all stem from a woman younger than 35 in good health.

The chain is built from TRBV15 and TRBJ2-7; a possible D gene is TRBD2 (6 bases). The V end lost 4 bases, the J end lost 6 bases, and 10 bases lay between the germline ends. The length of the CDR3 is 12 residues. The germline gives CDR1 LNHNV, CDR2 YYDKDF (reference sequence). CDR3 amino acids: CATSIGGAEQYF. CDR3 in DNA: TGTGCCACCAGCATAGGCGGGGCCGAGCAGTACTTC.

This clonotype came up a few times. The V and J genes are TRBV7-9 and TRBJ1-1; no definite D call. This CDR3 contains 15 residues. Germline CDR1 reads SEHNR; CDR2 reads FQNEAQ (reference sequence). V was shortened by 5 bases and J by 1 base, with 14 bases between the two germline ends. The CDR3 DNA reads TGTGCCAGCAGCCTATCGACGGGAACGAACACTGAAGCTTTCTTT. Translation: CASSLSTGTNTEAFF.

V and J are TRBV3-1 and TRBJ1-2, with 8 bases identical to TRBD1. The germline gives CDR1 LGHDT, CDR2 YNNKEL (reference sequence). Trimming removed 7 bases from V and 6 bases from J; junction bases left unmatched: 7. This CDR3 is 13 amino acids long. The CDR3: CASTPGGRNGYTF. The DNA for the CDR3 is TGTGCCAGCACCCCAGGGGGCAGGAATGGCTACACCTTC.

This chain uses TRBV9 with TRBJ2-1, with unresolved D. Trimming shortened V by 7 bases and J by 6 bases, and 11 bases separated the two germline ends. CDR1 SGDLS and CDR2 YYNGEE come from the germline V gene. This CDR3 has 12 amino acids. CDR3: CASGERFNEQFF. The CDR3 DNA is TGTGCCAGCGGGGAAAGATTCAATGAGCAGTTCTTC.

This clonotype was seen a few times. The chain carries TRBV29-1 and TRBJ2-7; 11 bases agree with TRBD2. V was clipped by 7 bases and J by 2 bases; unmatched bases: 7. The germline gives CDR1 SQVTM, CDR2 ANQGSEA. The CDR3 consists of 14 residues. This CDR3 is CSAEGLAVPYEQYF. The CDR3 bases are TGCAGCGCTGAGGGACTAGCGGTTCCCTACGAGCAGTACTTC.

The chain has TRBV5-1 and TRBJ2-7; the match to TRBD1 covers 7 bases. From germline, CDR1 is SGHRS and CDR2 YFSETQ. This CDR3 spans 15 amino acids. Trimming took 0 bases from V and 5 from J; bases not matched to a gene: 8. This CDR3 reads CASSLGPDRRDEQYF. For the CDR3, the DNA is TGCGCCAGCAGCTTGGGGCCGGACAGGAGAGACGAGCAGTACTTC.

The chain combines TRBV4-2 with TRBJ1-5; no reliable D call. V lost 8 bases, J lost 3 bases, and 11 bases lay in between. The CDR3 is 13 residues long. The V gene's germline CDR1 is LGHNA and CDR2 YNFKEQ. Here the CDR3 reads CASGPGPNQPQHF. CDR3 DNA sequence: TGTGCCAGCGGCCCCGGACCCAATCAGCCCCAGCATTTT.

This chain uses TRBV6-2 or TRBV6-3 with TRBJ2-3; D uncertain. Trimming took off 4 bases at V and 0 bases at J, with 20 bases between the two ends. This CDR3 is 18 amino acids long. Germline V CDR1 and CDR2: MNHEY, SVGEGT. This CDR3 is CASSFSYYSEGSTDTQYF. DNA of the CDR3: TGTGCCAGCAGTTTTTCTTACTATTCGGAAGGGAGCACAGATACGCAGTATTTT.

This chain connects TRBV6-2 or TRBV6-3 to TRBJ1-5; no reliable D call. The CDR3 has 13 amino acids. Trimming cost V 3 bases and J 5 bases, with 8 bases left between them. Germline V gene sequence: CDR1 MNHEY, CDR2 SVGEGT. The CDR3 region is CASSYLPDQPQHF. CDR3 nucleotide sequence: TGTGCCAGCAGTTATCTCCCCGATCAGCCCCAGCATTTT.

As to this clonotype: This may stem from a read error, because a much larger clone lies one nucleotide away. The rearrangement uses TRBV7-8 and TRBJ2-3, with D hard to call. Per the germline V gene, CDR1 is SGHVS and CDR2 is FQNEAQ. The length of the CDR3 is 13 residues. The CDR3 spells CASSLVRTDKQYF. The CDR3 DNA reads as TGTGCCAGCAGCTTAGTCCGCACAGATAAGCAGTATTTT.

This clonotype was seen repeatedly, ten times or more. The rearrangement joins TRBV4-3 to TRBJ2-3; D unclear. There are 15 residues in the CDR3. CDR1 and CDR2 (germline): LGHNA, YSLEER. V gave up 1 base and J gave up 3 bases, with 11 bases separating them. CDR3 protein: CASSQGASGTDTQYF. CDR3 nucleotide sequence: TGCGCCAGCAGCCAAGGTGCGAGTGGGACAGATACGCAGTATTTT.

This clonotype has a handful of counts. The V and J genes are TRBV28 and TRBJ2-7; perhaps TRBD1 as D (6 bases). The CDR3 is 13 amino acids. Looked up from germline, CDR1 is MDHEN and CDR2 is SYDVKM. V was shortened by 10 bases and J by 6 bases, with 19 bases between the two germline ends. CDR3 bases: TGTGCCACCCTGGGGGCAGGGGTCGGCGAGCAGTACTTC. Its protein product is CATLGAGVGEQYF. The full variable domain, its missing parts supplied by reference TRBV28 and TRBJ2-7, is DVKVTQSSRYLVKRTGEKVFLECVQDMDHENMFWYRQDPGLGLRLIYFSYDVKMKEKGDIPEGYSVSREKKERFSLILESASTNQTSMYLCATLGAGVGEQYFGPGTRLTVT.

This clonotype was seen many times. The CDR3 region is CASSPLGGGEQFF. Here the CDR3 DNA reads TGTGCCAGCAGCCCACTAGGGGGAGGGGAGCAGTTCTTC. The rearrangement links TRBV6-6 to TRBJ2-1, with D possibly matching TRBD2 (7 bases). Trimming removed 6 bases from V and 10 bases from J, with 16 bases in between. The germline CDR1 and CDR2 sequences are MNHNY and SVGAGI (reference sequence). The CDR3 covers 13 residues.

The chain employs TRBV6-2 or TRBV6-3 and TRBJ2-3, with 8 bases that match TRBD2. Germline V gene data show CDR1 as MNHEY and CDR2 as SVGEGT. V was clipped by 4 bases and J by 5 bases; unmatched bases: 11. This CDR3 contains 16 residues. DNA of the CDR3: TGTGCCAGCAGTTTGAATTTCGGGAGGGGGGAAGATACGCAGTATTTT. This gives the protein CASSLNFGRGEDTQYF.

This clonotype was detected many times. V usage is TRBV29-1 and J usage is TRBJ2-1; 8 bases fit TRBD2. With 6 bases clipped from V and 6 bases from J, the junction kept 10 bases outside the gene matches. Germline V gene data show CDR1 as SQVTM and CDR2 as ANQGSEA. The CDR3 is 14 amino acids. DNA of the CDR3: TGCAGCGTCCCGACGGGGGGGTTCGCCAATGAGCAGTTCTTC. This translates into CSVPTGGFANEQFF.